Listed here is a single TCR beta chain. The antigen is not known. Trimming at V came to 0 bases and at J to 1 base, leaving 3 bases not matched to a gene. CDR3 size: 15 residues. CDR1 and CDR2 from the germline V gene are SGHNT and YYREEE (reference sequence). Sequencing sought depths of 1 in 200,000 to 1 in 1 million T cells. Sequencing used immunoSEQ multiplex PCR; TCRdb keeps in-frame clones, though not all of them. Of 300,000 or so clones in the sample, 67% were seen once. This specimen comes from a study of cytotoxic CD8 clonotypes in ibrutinib-treated CLL. As for the study in general: After a median approximately 12 months on treatment (6 to 36), response samples were drawn.

Overall study findings and caveats: Baseline levels of clonality went above those of age-matched healthy donors and moved with circulating CD8+ T-cell counts.

The sample was PBMCs, taken after 36 months of ibrutinib treatment. V usage is TRBV5-4 and J usage is TRBJ1-1, with 7 bases identical to TRBD1. The TCR originated in a human donor with chronic lymphocytic leukemia. In DNA form, the CDR3 reads TGTGCCAGCAGCTTGGATAACAGGGGGAACACTGAAGCTTTCTTT. The encoded protein is CASSLDNRGNTEAFF.